This T cell receptor beta chain came from a study of T-cell reconstitution after alpha-beta-depleted transplantation in children listed by TCRdb under 2016. For context, the study as a whole: Using TCR repertoire profiling, the study followed T-cell immune reconstitution in a quantitative way in children after TCRalphabeta/CD19-depleted allogeneic hematopoietic cell transplantation. Summary of the overall study and its limitations: The apparently early alphabetaT-cell count recovery about two months after transplant was reportedly dependent on only several hundred rapidly expanded clones derived from non-depleted graft cells. Hyperexpanded clone frequencies declined over subsequent months; after one year, T-cell counts and TCRbeta diversity were mostly attributed to newly produced T cells. In some patients, high TCRbeta diversity at day 60 was attributed to recipient T cells and intrathymic progenitors that had survived conditioning.

The table lists this clonotype with many counts. It has no known antigen specificity. Per-nucleotide qualities are absent, and no much larger clonotype sits a single base away. The sample's treatment or condition label is to be understood as: allogeneic hematopoietic cell transplantation with graft depleted of TCRalphabeta T cells and CD19 B cells. The children who served as transplant recipients had been given grafts of TCRalphabeta/CD19-depleted allogeneic hematopoietic cells. Library preparation employed PCR. The sequencer was an Illumina HiSeq 2500. To normalize quantification of the TCRbeta repertoire, the TCR libraries were built with molecular barcoding that relied on unique molecular identifiers. The public sequencing data were trimmed at Q25 with fastp and processed into clonotypes with MiXCR by TCRdb, which kept only in-frame beta chains. When rows share a CDR3 protein, they turn into one entry using the most common DNA and genes. The sample table shows 150,000 to 200,000 distinct CDR3 sequences, and about 6% are seen once. Clones ranked in the top ten supply about 4.3% of the sample.

Material: PBMCs, obtained before TCRalphabeta/CD19-depleted stem cell transplant. This TCR was recovered from a girl less than two years old with combined immunodeficiency, due to receive a stem cell transplant.

The CDR3 has the sequence CASSVAGQAYEQYF. The nucleotide sequence reads as follows: TGTGCCAGCAGCGTAGCTGGGCAGGCCTACGAGCAGTACTTC. The V and J genes are TRBV9 and TRBJ2-7; the D gene lacks a confident call. CDR1 and CDR2 (SGDLS, YYNGEE) derive from the germline V gene. From its cysteine to its phenylalanine, the CDR3 spans 14 amino acids. The kept DNA is CDR3 alone, 42 bases in frame from the first base. V is shortened by 0 bases, J by 2 bases, and the region joining them spans 9 bases.